This TCR beta chain emerged from a study of blood T cells in healthy people across ages. At least 7 million PBMCs were isolated per sample. The use of a sample-barcoded 5' primer and a J-beta primer mix characterized a second PCR of roughly 6 to 11 cycles. TCRdb recomputed calls from the 5' RACE reads with MiXCR, one row per CDR3 protein. Of 500,000 to 650,000 distinct CDR3 sequences in the sample, 25% to 35% were seen once. This CDR3 is built from 17 residues. Germline V gene sequence: CDR1 SGHRS, CDR2 YFSETQ. Germline trimming cut 4 bases from V and 5 bases from J; bases unmatched to any gene: 11. The table lists this clonotype with a count of one. These data were also filed under a second study, of T cells of mothers and their children. From that paper: Extracted RNA, in its entirety, went into cDNA synthesis at around 1.4 ug per 15 ul.

The rearrangement joins TRBV5-1 to TRBJ2-2, with 10 bases matching TRBD2. The sequenced material came from blood. This TCR was sampled from a boy aged 2 to 9 in good health. The CDR3 loop is CASSSSAGGTFTGELFF. CDR3 bases: TGCGCCAGCAGCAGCTCAGCGGGGGGGACCTTTACCGGGGAGCTGTTTTTT.